This TCR beta chain is drawn from a study of blood T cell repertoires in COVID-19. On the study more broadly: Sources were T cells, B-cell-depleted T cells, or PBMCs; the material itself was cDNA or gDNA.

In the study's own analysis: For nucleated cells, counts were estimated from reference gene primer amplification. TCRdb's table, derived via immunoSEQ multiplex PCR, lists solely in-frame clones and lacks some. V and J calls and clone size are given by that table; D and trimming were obtained from the DNA. The sample contains around 130,000 clones, 87% of which appear only once. This CDR3 spans 17 amino acids. V gave up 4 bases and J gave up 2 bases; unmatched junction bases: 8. Germline V gene lookup returns CDR1 SGHNT and CDR2 YYREEE (reference sequence). The receptor was isolated from a woman aged 45-65 years with acute or convalescent COVID-19. Sequences were obtained from peripheral blood. The rearrangement links TRBV5-4 to TRBJ2-3; 12 bases agree with TRBD2. CDR3 region: CASSKRTSGISTDTQYF. The CDR3 DNA is TGTGCCAGCAGCAAAAGGACTAGCGGGATTTCCACAGATACGCAGTATTTT.